This TCR beta chain was obtained from a study of blood T cell repertoires in COVID-19. CDR1 and CDR2 from the germline V gene are GTSNPN and SVGIG (reference sequence). Losses at the gene ends were 2 bases for V and 5 bases for J; bases not matched to a gene: 4. The CDR3 runs 13 residues. Original methodology: Reference gene primer amplification gave nucleated cell count estimates. The data were produced by immunoSEQ multiplex PCR, yet TCRdb's version contains in-frame clones alone and is incomplete. V and J calls and clone size are given by that table; D and trimming were obtained from the DNA. The sample records about 160,000 clones, roughly 79% being singletons.

The source is a woman aged 80 or older with acute or convalescent COVID-19. Sequencing used peripheral blood. The chain links TRBV30 to TRBJ2-3; 7 bases match TRBD2. The chain's CDR3 is CAWSLAGLDTQYF. The CDR3 DNA sequence: TGTGCCTGGAGTTTAGCGGGTCTAGATACGCAGTATTTT. The complete variable domain, with remaining parts taken from reference TRBV30 and TRBJ2-3, reads SQTIHQWPATLVQPVGSPLSLECTVEGTSNPNLYWYRQAAGRGLQLLFYSVGIGQISSEVPQNLSASRPQDRQFILSSKKLLLSDSGFYLCAWSLAGLDTQYFGPGTRLTVL.